Reported below is one TCR beta chain. The target of this receptor is not known. Base quality data are lacking; no much larger clone is found one base away. The data were taken from a study of blood T cell repertoires in COVID-19 (dated by TCRdb to 2020 to 2021). Background for the entire study: Samples from collaborators originated in the United States, Italy and Spain and spanned both the acute and convalescent phases of COVID-19. The sample metadata nearly always contained a de-identified subject ID, COVID-19 status, age in years and sex. The repertoires were released in a freely available public database intended as a resource for research on the immune response to SARS-CoV-2. Samples came from the ongoing ImmuneRACE study (first 160 participants) plus 1,254 subjects from 6 global collaborators. Where available, HLA class I and class II types were taken from metadata supplied by the sample provider and were not determined by assay-based typing. The dataset comprised deeply sampled blood TCRbeta repertoires from subjects exposed to, actively infected with, or recovered from COVID-19. The prospective study material was composed of cDNA or gDNA derived from T cells, B-cell-depleted T cells, or PBMCs. Study-level results and caveats: The quantity of clinical and demographic metadata differed by source and by participant and was supplied without curation.

V gives up 5 bases and J gives up 6 bases, and the segment between their germline ends measures 22 bases. For CDR1 and CDR2, the germline V gene (reference sequence) lists LNHDA and SQIVND. From the cysteine up to the phenylalanine, the CDR3 has a length of 16 residues. The retained sequence is limited to the CDR3, 48 bases, with the frame set at the first base. TCRbeta CDR3 regions were amplified from genomic DNA using the immunoSEQ Assay, a bias-controlled multiplex PCR. In the paper's pipeline: The number of nucleated cells in each sample was estimated from the amplification of reference gene primers within the assay. Sequence reads were collapsed and filtered to measure the absolute abundance of every unique TCRbeta CDR3 rearrangement. Productive Simpson clonality was computed per sample as the square root of Simpson's diversity index over productive rearrangements. TCRdb stores this immuneACCESS table with in-frame sequences only. Part of the clones is absent; in the studies checked, under half of the shortfall reflects unresolved V genes, and no reason is known for the rest. That table supplies the V and J calls and clone size; D and trimming were determined from the DNA. The sample includes roughly 110,000 clones, with 70% to 75% observed a single time. The ten most abundant clones make up 0.9% of the sample.

Whole blood was collected in K2EDTA tubes by collaborating institutions according to the institutions' own protocols. For TCRbeta analysis, collaborator samples were shipped as frozen whole blood, as isolated PBMCs, or as DNA extracted from either sample type. The chain couples TRBV19 to TRBJ1-1; the best D guess is TRBD1, with 6 bases matching. This sequence originates from a human donor with acute or convalescent COVID-19. The donor label of this sample is uncertain. The sample taken for sequencing was peripheral blood. CDR3 reads: CASSPTRGGVYAEAFF. The DNA is as follows: TGTGCCAGTAGTCCCACAAGGGGGGGGGTGTACGCTGAAGCTTTCTTT.